The rows below give T cell receptor beta chains drawn from one sample of a study of regulatory T cells in long-lasting Graves disease. TCRdb re-called the multiplex PCR reads with MiXCR, one entry per CDR3 protein. The sample yields under 450,000 distinct CDR3 sequences, 12% seen once. The data were also submitted as part of a second study, on T cells in Graves' hyperthyroidism and ophthalmopathy.

The sequences come from peripheral blood mononuclear cells (PBMCs), collected at new diagnosis, from a patient treated with antithyroid drugs. The origin of the receptors is a woman in her late teens or twenties with Graves disease. Both conserved end residues are part of each CDR3. Each record gives: clone size, V gene, J gene, D gene, CDR3 DNA, CDR3 protein. D genes are given only for firm matches. Expanded clones are given a class, and other clones once, few, many or no size at all.

many	TRBV18	TRBJ2-1	.	TGTGCCAGCTCACCACCTGACACTCCTGAGCAGTTCTTC	CASSPPDTPEQFF
many	TRBV12-3/TRBV12-4	TRBJ2-2	TRBD2	TGTGCCAGCAGTCTCAGCGGGAGGCCCACCGGGGAGCTGTTTTTT	CASSLSGRPTGELFF
.	TRBV2	TRBJ2-1	.	TGTGCCAGCATCGGACACCGTGCCTACAATGAGCAGTTCTTC	CASIGHRAYNEQFF
few	TRBV2	TRBJ1-1	TRBD1	TGTGCCACTTCGATGGACAGGGTAGGTTCCGGCGCTGAAGCTTTCTTT	CATSMDRVGSGAEAFF
many	TRBV3-1	TRBJ1-5	TRBD1	TGTGCCAGCAGTCAGACAGGGCCTCTAAATCAGCCCCAGCATTTT	CASSQTGPLNQPQHF
.	TRBV6-1	TRBJ1-6	.	TGTGCCAGCAGCCCTGGGGTTATCGTCGTTAACCCCCTCCACTTT	CASSPGVIVVNPLHF
few	TRBV29-1	TRBJ2-5	TRBD1	TGCAGCGTTGACTTGGGACAGAAAGAGACCCAGTACTTC	CSVDLGQKETQYF
.	TRBV6-2/TRBV6-3	TRBJ1-4	.	TGTGCCAGCACCTCCCCGGGGAGGAAGAATGAAAAACTGTTTTTT	CASTSPGRKNEKLFF
.	TRBV6-2/TRBV6-3	TRBJ2-3	.	TGTGCCAGCAGTTACTGGGCGTCAGATACGCAGTATTTT	CASSYWASDTQYF
many	TRBV13	TRBJ2-7	TRBD2	TGTGCCAGCAGCTCGGGACTAGCCGGTTCCTACGAGCAGTACTTC	CASSSGLAGSYEQYF
many	TRBV7-9	TRBJ2-7	TRBD2	TGTGCCAGCAGCTCGCCCCAGAATAGCGGGAGGGCCTACGAGCAGTACTTC	CASSSPQNSGRAYEQYF
many	TRBV2	TRBJ1-1	.	TGTGCCAGCAGTCGCTTAGGGGAGATGAACACTGAAGCTTTCTTT	CASSRLGEMNTEAFF
.	TRBV18	TRBJ1-5	.	TGTGCCAGCTCACCGTCTACATCAGGACTCGGTCAGCCCCAGCATTTT	CASSPSTSGLGQPQHF
many	TRBV7-3	TRBJ2-2	TRBD1	TGTGCCAGCAGCTCGGACAGGGTGGGGGAGCTGTTTTTT	CASSSDRVGELFF
few	TRBV19	TRBJ1-1	.	TGTGCCAGTAGTCCCCCTGGAGGGGCAAGCACTGAAGCTTTCTTT	CASSPPGGASTEAFF
many	TRBV28	TRBJ1-1	.	TGTGCCAGCAGTTTAGTCCAGCAATTCACTGAAGCTTTCTTT	CASSLVQQFTEAFF
many	TRBV28	TRBJ2-5	.	TGTGCCAGCAGTTTTCATCAGGGCGTAGAGACCCAGTACTTC	CASSFHQGVETQYF
few	TRBV7-2	TRBJ2-5	TRBD2	TGTGCCAGCAGCGGACTAGCTGCGGGAGGGGAGACCCAGTACTTC	CASSGLAAGGETQYF
many	TRBV24-1	TRBJ2-1	TRBD2	TGTGCCACCAGTGATATAGCGGGGGGGCACGATGAGCAGTTCTTC	CATSDIAGGHDEQFF
many	TRBV13	TRBJ2-2	.	TGTGCCAGCAGCTTAAACAGCAACCTACCGTACACCGGGGAGCTGTTTTTT	CASSLNSNLPYTGELFF
.	TRBV12-3/TRBV12-4	TRBJ2-3	.	TGTGCCAGCGCCGAGGGAACAACGACGGGCACAGATGCGCAGTATTTT	CASAEGTTTGTDAQYF
few	TRBV7-3	TRBJ2-2	TRBD1	TGTGCCAGCAGCTTAAATACAGGGGGCAGGGGGGAGCTGTTTTTT	CASSLNTGGRGELFF
few	TRBV19	TRBJ1-5	.	TGTGCCAGTAGTATAGTAGGTGCGGCTGGCAATCAGCCCCAGCATTTT	CASSIVGAAGNQPQHF
many	TRBV30	TRBJ2-6	.	TGTGCCTGGAGTGGCTGGGTATCCCTCTCTGGGGCCAACGTCCTGACTTTC	CAWSGWVSLSGANVLTF
many	TRBV6-1	TRBJ2-3	TRBD1	TGTGCCAGCAGGAAGGGTCCCATACCGGGACAGGGTAGAACAGATACGCAGTATTTT	CASRKGPIPGQGRTDTQYF
.	TRBV29-1	TRBJ1-1	.	TGCAGCGTTGATTCCCACCCAGGTGAAGCTTCCTTT	CSVDSHPGEASF
many	TRBV7-6	TRBJ2-7	.	TGTGCCAGCAGCCCGTCGCGCGAGACCTACGAGCAGTACTTC	CASSPSRETYEQYF
many	TRBV5-1	TRBJ2-3	TRBD2	TGCGCCAGCAGCCGGTATACTAGCGTTCTCGGCGATACGCAGTATTTT	CASSRYTSVLGDTQYF
.	TRBV29-1	TRBJ1-4	.	TGCAGCGTTGGGGTTTCAACTAATGAAAAACTGTTTTTT	CSVGVSTNEKLFF
.	TRBV6-5	TRBJ1-6	.	TGTGCCAGCAGTTCGGCTAATTCACCCCTCCACTTT	CASSSANSPLHF
many	TRBV6-1	TRBJ2-7	.	TGTGCCGCAAAATTTAGGCTGGTCGGCGAGCAGTACTTC	CAAKFRLVGEQYF
many	TRBV7-2	TRBJ1-1	TRBD1	TGTGCCAGCAGCTTAGCGCCAGGGGGCACTGAAGCTTTCTTT	CASSLAPGGTEAFF
many	TRBV6-2/TRBV6-3	TRBJ2-3	TRBD2	TGTGCCAGCAGACGACTAGCGGATACAGATACGCAGTATTTT	CASRRLADTDTQYF
many	TRBV4-3	TRBJ2-5	.	TGCGCCAGCAGCCAAGGACGGCGAGAGACCCAGTACTTC	CASSQGRRETQYF
many	TRBV3-1	TRBJ1-6	TRBD1	TGTGCCAGCAGGCGCGCCGGGACAGGGGTAAATTCACCCCTCCACTTT	CASRRAGTGVNSPLHF
many	TRBV25-1	TRBJ2-5	TRBD2	TGTGCCAGCAGAACCGGACTAGCGGGAGGCCACCAAGAGACCCAGTACTTC	CASRTGLAGGHQETQYF
many	TRBV19	TRBJ1-5	.	TGTGCCAGCAGCAGGGACCGTGATCAGCCCCAGCATTTT	CASSRDRDQPQHF
.	TRBV13	TRBJ1-1	.	TGTGCCAGCAGCTTGGAGAATTATGAAGCTTTCTTT	CASSLENYEAFF
few	TRBV6-1	TRBJ2-1	TRBD2	TGTGCCAGCAGTGAAGCGCTAGGGACTAGCTCCTACAATAAGCAGTTCTTC	CASSEALGTSSYNKQFF
.	TRBV4-1	TRBJ1-5	.	TGCGCCAGCAGTCTAAACAGGGAAGGCAATCAGCCCCAGCATTTT	CASSLNREGNQPQHF